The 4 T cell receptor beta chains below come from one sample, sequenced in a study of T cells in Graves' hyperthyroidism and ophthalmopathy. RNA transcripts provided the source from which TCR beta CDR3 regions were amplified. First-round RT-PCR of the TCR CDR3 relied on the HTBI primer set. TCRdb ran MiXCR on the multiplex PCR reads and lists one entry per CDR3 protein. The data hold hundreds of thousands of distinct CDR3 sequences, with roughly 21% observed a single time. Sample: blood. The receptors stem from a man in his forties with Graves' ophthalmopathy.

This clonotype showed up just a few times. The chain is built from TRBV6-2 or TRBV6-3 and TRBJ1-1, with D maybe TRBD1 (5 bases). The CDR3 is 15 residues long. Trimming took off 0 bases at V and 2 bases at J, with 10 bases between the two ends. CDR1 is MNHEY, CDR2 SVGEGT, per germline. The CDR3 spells CASSYSSQGNTEAFF. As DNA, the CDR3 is TGTGCCAGCAGTTACTCGAGCCAGGGTAACACTGAAGCTTTCTTT.

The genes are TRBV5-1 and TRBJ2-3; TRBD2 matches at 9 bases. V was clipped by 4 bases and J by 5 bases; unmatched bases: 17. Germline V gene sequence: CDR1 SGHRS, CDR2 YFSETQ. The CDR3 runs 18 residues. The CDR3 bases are TGCGCCAGCAGCCATCCACGCCCGGCGGGAGGGCCAGGAGATACGCAGTATTTT. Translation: CASSHPRPAGGPGDTQYF.

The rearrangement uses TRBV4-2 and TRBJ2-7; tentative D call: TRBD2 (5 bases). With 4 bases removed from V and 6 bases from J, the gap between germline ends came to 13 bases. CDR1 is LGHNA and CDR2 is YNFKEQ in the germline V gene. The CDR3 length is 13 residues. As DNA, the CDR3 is TGTGCCAGCAGCCCAGGACTGGACTCCGAGCAGTACTTC. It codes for CASSPGLDSEQYF.

The CDR3 sequence: CASSAGLDGYTF. CDR3 sequence (DNA): TGTGCCAGCAGCGCGGGATTGGATGGCTACACCTTC. V and J are TRBV9 and TRBJ1-2; D unclear. V gave up 3 bases and J gave up 6 bases, with 9 bases separating them. The CDR3 sequence is 12 residues long. Germline V lookup: CDR1 SGDLS, CDR2 YYNGEE.